The entry below describes one TCR beta chain. Antigen: not known. This sample was taken from a study of CD8+CD57+ T cells in acquired aplastic anemia. Study as a whole: CD4+ and CD8+ cells, once sorted, gave DNA averaging roughly 3 ug.

The ends lost 3 bases at V and 5 bases at J; junction bases unmatched: 14. Germline CDR1 reads DFQATT; CDR2 reads SNEGSKA (reference sequence). This CDR3 has 16 residues. Sequencing was done on patients that had shown CD8+CD57+ cell expansion by flow cytometry. Acquired aplastic anemia of severe grade affected all patients. General study points: The number of CD8+ CDR3 sequences shared by patients and controls was approximately 28.

The template for TCR beta VDJ and CDR3 sequence profiling was genomic DNA. MiXCR, run by TCRdb on the reads, gives a single entry per CDR3 protein. The table lists 200,000 or so distinct CDR3 sequences, roughly half of them singletons, with around 8.8% in the top ten. Sequencing used sorted CD4+, CD8+, or CD8+CD57+ T cells (not recorded which) from PBMCs. The chain couples TRBV20-1 to TRBJ2-7; 9 positions agree with TRBD1. The source of this sequence is a human donor with aplastic anemia. The DNA of the CDR3 is TGCAGTGCTAGTACACAGGGGGCAAGGGTCGTGGACGAGCAGTACTTC. This sequence encodes CSASTQGARVVDEQYF.